This record concerns one T cell receptor beta chain sequence. This entry belongs to a study of T cell changes during pregnancy in multiple sclerosis. V was clipped by 2 bases and J by 5 bases; unmatched bases: 0. Germline lookup yields CDR1 ENHRY and CDR2 SYGVKD. This CDR3 contains 14 residues. Repertoires were generated with immunoSEQ multiplex PCR, while TCRdb's copy carries only in-frame clones and drops some. The sample shows 35,000 to 50,000 clones, 88% of them seen only once. The input for sequencing was CD4+ T cells from peripheral blood mononuclear cells, taken in the second trimester of pregnancy. The receptor was isolated from a female donor with multiple sclerosis, enrolled in a pregnancy study. V usage is TRBV10-3 and J usage is TRBJ2-3; 11 nucleotides match TRBD2. The DNA of the CDR3 is TGTGCCATCAGTGAGACTAGCGGGAGAGATACGCAGTATTTT. Translating it yields CAISETSGRDTQYF.